The T cell receptor beta chain under discussion was sequenced for a study of early T cells in non-severe SARS-CoV-2 infection. Overall study context: Sequencing used unsorted whole-blood bulk RNA, so chains lack pairing. Points from the study as a whole: Private and CD4 specificities were missed by VDJdb matching, which favored anti-spike CD8 responses.

This clonotype was counted between two and nine times. Its antigen is not known. The V and J ends lost 3 bases and 11 bases, in that order; junction bases with no gene match: 3. The CDR3 is made up of 13 amino acids. Germline CDR1 and CDR2: SGHTA and FQGNSA. Unique molecular identifiers were attached to individual cDNA molecules. One entry per CDR3 protein, called by TCRdb with MiXCR from the 5' RACE reads. The table lists about 64,000 distinct CDR3 sequences, roughly 9% of them singletons. The TCR sequence derives from an adult who was a healthcare worker with PCR-confirmed SARS-CoV-2 infection or an uninfected control (not recorded which). Sequenced here: whole blood, sampled at baseline. The V gene is TRBV7-2, the J gene TRBJ2-2; 10 bases align to TRBD2. CDR3 bases: TGTGCCAGCAGCTTTGCTAGCGGGAGAGAGCTGTTTTTT. It yields the protein CASSFASGRELFF.